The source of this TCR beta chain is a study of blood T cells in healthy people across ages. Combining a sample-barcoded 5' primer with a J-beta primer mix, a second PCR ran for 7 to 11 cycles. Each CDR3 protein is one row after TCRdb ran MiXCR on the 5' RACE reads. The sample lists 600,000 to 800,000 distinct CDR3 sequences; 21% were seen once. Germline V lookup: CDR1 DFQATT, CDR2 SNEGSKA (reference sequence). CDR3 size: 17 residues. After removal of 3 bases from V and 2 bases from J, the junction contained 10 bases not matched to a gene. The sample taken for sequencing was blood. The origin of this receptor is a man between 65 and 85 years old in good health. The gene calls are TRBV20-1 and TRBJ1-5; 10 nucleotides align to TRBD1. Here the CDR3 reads CSASEDRGFWGNQPQHF. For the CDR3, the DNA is TGCAGTGCTAGTGAGGACAGGGGGTTTTGGGGCAATCAGCCCCAGCATTTT.